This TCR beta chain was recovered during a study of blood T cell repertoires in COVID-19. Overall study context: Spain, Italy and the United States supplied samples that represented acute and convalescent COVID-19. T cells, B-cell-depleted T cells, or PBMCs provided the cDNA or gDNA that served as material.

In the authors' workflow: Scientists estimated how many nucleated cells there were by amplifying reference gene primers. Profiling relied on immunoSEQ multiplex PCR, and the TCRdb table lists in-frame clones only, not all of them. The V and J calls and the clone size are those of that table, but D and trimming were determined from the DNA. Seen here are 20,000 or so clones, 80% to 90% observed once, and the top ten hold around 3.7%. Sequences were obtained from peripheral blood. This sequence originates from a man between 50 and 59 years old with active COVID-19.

CDR3 sequence: CASRALAGGPSEQFF. The CDR3 DNA sequence: TGTGCCAGCAGAGCTCTAGCGGGGGGGCCGAGTGAGCAGTTCTTC. The chain recombines TRBV6-4 with TRBJ2-1; 12 nucleotides agree with TRBD2. Germline CDR1 and CDR2: MRHNA and SNTAGT. After removal of 6 bases from V and 9 bases from J, the junction contained 9 bases not matched to a gene. This CDR3 spans 15 amino acids.